These 29 T cell receptor beta chains came from one sample sequenced in a study of shared clonotypes between healthy human individuals. Profiled with immunoSEQ multiplex PCR; TCRdb holds only in-frame clones, not every one. The data contain some 1,600,000 clones, under 99% of them singletons. The sample was naive CD4+ T cells sorted from blood. Subset defined: CD45RA+ positively selected. The receptor set was obtained from a man between 25 and 39 years old in good health.

The genes are TRBV5-1 and TRBJ2-3; tentative D call: TRBD1 (5 bases). Trimming removed 4 bases at V and 2 bases at J, with 11 bases between. This CDR3 has 14 amino acids. CDR1 is SGHRS, CDR2 YFSETQ, per germline. CDR3 DNA: TGCGCCAGCAGCGAGGACACCTACACAGATACGCAGTATTTT. It translates to CASSEDTYTDTQYF. Looking up the rest from reference TRBV5-1 and TRBJ2-3 gives the full variable domain: KAGVTQTPRYLIKTRGQQVTLSCSPISGHRSVSWYQQTPGQGLQFLFEYFSETQRNKGNFPGRFSGRQFSNSRSEMNVSTLELGDSALYLCASSEDTYTDTQYFGPGTRLTVL.

V is TRBV2 and J is TRBJ2-3, with 11 bases matching TRBD2. Germline trimming cut 6 bases from V and 6 bases from J; bases unmatched to any gene: 5. This CDR3 is built from 14 residues. CDR1 and CDR2 (germline): SNHLY, FYNNEI. The CDR3 DNA follows: TGTGCCAGCAGCGGCTCTAGCGGGAGGGATACGCAGTATTTT. Its protein is CASSGSSGRDTQYF.

The rearrangement joins TRBV5-1 to TRBJ1-3; a possible D gene is TRBD1 (6 bases). CDR3 size: 15 residues. The germline V gene has CDR1 SGHRS and CDR2 YFSETQ. The V end was cut by 5 bases, the J end by 2 bases, with 14 bases between. The CDR3 nucleotides are TGCGCCAGCAGTGAAAACACAGGGACTGGAAACACCATATATTTT. Translated: CASSENTGTGNTIYF.

The chain carries TRBV7-2 and TRBJ2-1; D gene ambiguous. The length of the CDR3 is 15 residues. Trimming took off 4 bases at V and 4 bases at J, with 14 bases between the two ends. The germline V gene encodes CDR1 SGHTA and CDR2 FQGNSA. CDR3 sequence reads: CASSYEGYPYNEQFF. The CDR3 nucleotides are TGTGCCAGCAGCTACGAAGGGTATCCGTACAATGAGCAGTTCTTC.

The chain links TRBV14 to TRBJ2-3; 8 bases are a match to TRBD2. This CDR3 is built from 15 residues. V trimming: 0 bases; J trimming: 3 bases; junction bases outside the gene matches: 2. Germline CDR1 is SGHDN and CDR2 is FVKESK. CDR3 coding DNA: TGTGCCAGCAGCCAAGATCGACTAGCGACAGATACGCAGTATTTT. It yields the protein CASSQDRLATDTQYF. The full variable domain, rest sourced from reference TRBV14 and TRBJ2-3, is EAGVTQFPSHSVIEKGQTVTLRCDPISGHDNLYWYRRVMGKEIKFLLHFVKESKQDESGMPNNRFLAERTGGTYSTLKVQPAELEDSGVYFCASSQDRLATDTQYFGPGTRLTVL.

This chain uses TRBV18 with TRBJ1-1; D unclear. Between the trimmed V and J ends, which lost 6 bases and 7 bases, there was a span of 15 bases. The CDR3 is made up of 13 amino acids. Germline CDR1 is KGHSH and CDR2 is LQKENI. CDR3 sequence reads: CASSPQGQIEAFF. The CDR3 DNA reads TGTGCCAGCTCTCCGCAAGGGCAGATTGAAGCTTTCTTT.

The rearrangement joins TRBV27 to TRBJ1-1; the D gene is possibly TRBD1 (5 bases). V dropped 5 bases and J dropped 1 base, with 11 bases sitting between them. The germline gives CDR1 MNHEY, CDR2 SMNVEV (reference sequence). The CDR3 has 14 residues. The CDR3: CASSPRTGNTEAFF. The CDR3, as DNA: TGTGCCAGCAGTCCTAGAACAGGGAACACTGAAGCTTTCTTT.

This chain joins TRBV19 and TRBJ2-1, with 9 nucleotides matching TRBD2. Germline loops: CDR1 LNHDA, CDR2 SQIVND (reference sequence). After removal of 8 bases from V and 4 bases from J, the junction contained 3 bases not matched to a gene. The CDR3 is 13 amino acids. The CDR3 spells CASATSGYNEQFF. The CDR3 nucleotides read TGTGCCAGTGCGACTAGCGGTTACAATGAGCAGTTCTTC. Drawing the rest from reference TRBV19 and TRBJ2-1, the complete variable domain is DGGITQSPKYLFRKEGQNVTLSCEQNLNHDAMYWYRQDPGQGLRLIYYSQIVNDFQKGDIAEGYSVSREKKESFPLTVTSAQKNPTAFYLCASATSGYNEQFFGPGTRLTVL.

V gene TRBV7-9 combines with J gene TRBJ1-5; D unclear. The CDR3 runs to 14 residues. The V gene's germline CDR1 is SEHNR and CDR2 FQNEAQ (reference sequence). V was clipped by 4 bases and J by 3 bases, with 10 bases between them. The CDR3 region is CASSSDGINQPQHF. The CDR3 DNA sequence: TGTGCCAGCAGCTCGGACGGAATCAATCAGCCCCAGCATTTT. The complete variable domain, with remaining parts taken from reference TRBV7-9 and TRBJ1-5, reads DTGVSQNPRHKITKRGQNVTFRCDPISEHNRLYWYRQTLGQGPEFLTYFQNEAQLEKSRLLSDRFSAERPKGSFSTLEIQRTEQGDSAMYLCASSSDGINQPQHFGDGTRLSIL.

The CDR3 DNA reads as TGTGCCAGCAGCGTAGGGGTTATGGGATATGAAAAACTGTTTTTT. This encodes CASSVGVMGYEKLFF. The V call is TRBV9, the J call TRBJ1-4; no clear D. The CDR3 runs to 15 residues. The V gene's germline CDR1 is SGDLS and CDR2 YYNGEE. Trimming removed 0 bases from V and 6 bases from J, with 12 bases in between.

CDR3 loop: CASSHTIPRDRRYQETQYF. The CDR3 DNA follows: TGCGCCAGCAGCCACACGATTCCCCGGGACAGGCGGTATCAAGAGACCCAGTACTTC. This sequence joins TRBV4-1 and TRBJ2-5; 8 bases are shared with TRBD1. The CDR3 is made up of 19 amino acids. Germline CDR1 and CDR2: MGHRA and YSYEKL. Trimming cost V 3 bases and J 2 bases; bases outside gene matches: 17.

As to this clone: Other DNA sequences in this sample translate to the same CDR3. The V and J genes are TRBV5-1 and TRBJ1-1; no reliable D call. The CDR3 consists of 14 residues. Germline CDR1 is SGHRS and CDR2 is YFSETQ. Trimming took off 0 bases at V and 2 bases at J, with 8 bases between the two ends. The CDR3 region is CASSLAGPNTEAFF. The CDR3, as DNA: TGCGCCAGCAGCTTGGCCGGACCTAACACTGAAGCTTTCTTT.

CDR3 nucleotides: TGTGCCAGCAGCTTGGCCACTAGCGGGAGACCCTACGAGCAGTACTTC. It specifies CASSLATSGRPYEQYF. The chain links TRBV5-6 to TRBJ2-7, with 11 bases that match TRBD2. The CDR3 has 16 residues. V shed 0 bases and J 2 bases; nucleotides not matched to a gene: 4. Germline-derived CDR1 and CDR2 are SGHDT and YYEEEE.

Concerning this clone itself: One end of the junction does not line up with germline, which may come from a read error. The rearrangement uses TRBV7-9 and TRBJ2-3, with D unclear. Germline CDR1 and CDR2: SEHNR and FQNEAQ (reference sequence). The CDR3 length is 14 residues. The CDR3 region has the DNA TGTGCCAGCAGCTTAGGTAGTAGCATAGATACGCAGTATTTT. Translation: CASSLGSSIDTQYF. Supplemented by reference TRBV7-9 and TRBJ2-3, the full variable domain reads DTGVSQNPRHKITKRGQNVTFRCDPISEHNRLYWYRQTLGQGPEFLTYFQNEAQLEKSRLLSDRFSAERPKGSFSTLEIQRTEQGDSAMYLCASSLGSSIDTQYFGPGTRLTVL.

This chain connects TRBV27 to TRBJ1-1, with TRBD1 identical over 7 bases. The CDR3 contains 15 residues. V was clipped by 5 bases and J by 5 bases; unmatched bases: 11. Germline V gene data show CDR1 as MNHEY and CDR2 as SMNVEV (reference sequence). Written as DNA, the CDR3 is TGTGCCAGCAGTGCCCATCATTCAGGGGGGACTGAAGCTTTCTTT. Its protein is CASSAHHSGGTEAFF.

The chain links TRBV2 to TRBJ2-7; the match to TRBD1 covers 7 bases. The V segment lost 5 bases and the J segment 6 bases; nucleotides outside the gene matches: 7. There are 13 residues in the CDR3. Germline V gives CDR1 SNHLY, CDR2 FYNNEI. The CDR3 protein is CASSIDRVGEQYF. CDR3 nucleotides: TGTGCCAGCAGTATAGACAGGGTAGGCGAGCAGTACTTC.

This chain uses TRBV7-2 with TRBJ2-3; D is perhaps TRBD2 (6 bases). Germline V lookup: CDR1 SGHTA, CDR2 FQGNSA. The CDR3 sequence is 17 residues long. V shed 5 bases and J shed 4 bases, with 22 bases lying between them. The CDR3 is CASSPPTGLALPDTQYF. The CDR3 DNA follows: TGTGCCAGCAGCCCCCCAACGGGGCTAGCGCTCCCAGATACGCAGTATTTT.

A remark on this clone: Other DNA sequences in the sample encode the same CDR3. The chain joins TRBV9 to TRBJ2-7, with 7 nucleotides matching TRBD2. CDR3 length: 14 amino acids. V was pared by 2 bases and J by 3 bases, with 5 bases of the junction left unmatched. The germline V gene encodes CDR1 SGDLS and CDR2 YYNGEE. CDR3 sequence: CASSVAGASYEQYF. The DNA for the CDR3 is TGTGCCAGCAGCGTTGCGGGAGCGAGCTACGAGCAGTACTTC.

V gene TRBV5-4 combines with J gene TRBJ2-3; 10 nucleotides match TRBD2. The CDR3 is 17 amino acids. With 3 bases clipped from V and 5 bases from J, the junction kept 12 bases outside the gene matches. Germline-derived CDR1 and CDR2 are SGHNT and YYREEE (reference sequence). CDR3 residues: CASSSPLAGVLKDTQYF. CDR3 nucleotide sequence: TGTGCCAGCAGCTCGCCTCTAGCGGGAGTGTTAAAAGATACGCAGTATTTT. Variable domain in full (rest from reference TRBV5-4 and TRBJ2-3): ETGVTQSPTHLIKTRGQQVTLRCSSQSGHNTVSWYQQALGQGPQFIFQYYREEENGRGNFPPRFSGLQFPNYSSELNVNALELDDSALYLCASSSPLAGVLKDTQYFGPGTRLTVL.

The chain is built from TRBV11-2 and TRBJ1-5; 8 nucleotides align to TRBD1. With V trimmed by 0 bases and J by 2 bases, 0 bases remained unmatched. CDR3 size: 15 residues. Germline V gives CDR1 SGHAT, CDR2 FQNNGV. The CDR3 loop reads CASSLEGQGNQPQHF. The CDR3 DNA is TGTGCCAGCAGCTTAGAGGGACAGGGCAATCAGCCCCAGCATTTT.

The chain couples TRBV4-1 to TRBJ2-3; TRBD1 matches 10 bases. CDR3 length: 15 residues. The trim removed 4 bases at V and 5 bases at J, leaving 6 bases unmatched. Germline V gives CDR1 MGHRA, CDR2 YSYEKL. The CDR3 coding sequence is TGCGCCAGCAGCCGATCGGACAGGGGGTTAGATACGCAGTATTTT. Translating gives CASSRSDRGLDTQYF.

V and J are TRBV15 and TRBJ2-3, with TRBD2 identical over 8 bases. The CDR3 runs 15 residues. In germline, CDR1 is LNHNV, CDR2 YYDKDF (reference sequence). V shed 0 bases, J shed 4 bases, and the junction held 3 bases outside the gene matches. The CDR3 protein is CATSREAGDADTQYF. Written as DNA, the CDR3 is TGTGCCACCAGCAGAGAAGCGGGAGATGCAGATACGCAGTATTTT.

This chain uses TRBV15 with TRBJ2-7, with 8 bases aligning to TRBD2. The J segment lost 7 bases and the V segment lost 5 bases, leaving 13 bases of the junction unmatched. Germline V gives CDR1 LNHNV, CDR2 YYDKDF (reference sequence). The CDR3 loop spans 15 amino acids. The DNA of the CDR3 is TGTGCCACCAGCGGGAGACTAGCGACTTCGGAGGAGCAGTACTTC. Amino acids: CATSGRLATSEEQYF.

This clone has only a few counts. The chain carries TRBV28 and TRBJ1-5; D perhaps matches TRBD1 (6 bases). The germline CDR1 and CDR2 sequences are MDHEN and SYDVKM. V lost 5 bases, J lost 0 bases, and 11 bases lay in between. This CDR3 has 15 residues. The CDR3 sequence is CASSPQGSSNQPQHF. The CDR3 DNA follows: TGTGCCAGCAGTCCACAGGGAAGTAGCAATCAGCCCCAGCATTTT.

This chain links TRBV9 with TRBJ2-1, with 7 bases aligning to TRBD2. Germline-derived CDR1 and CDR2 are SGDLS and YYNGEE. The CDR3 length is 15 residues. V trimming: 6 bases; J trimming: 1 base; junction bases outside the gene matches: 7. The CDR3 coding sequence is TGTGCCAGCACCCCGGGGGGATCTTCCTACAATGAGCAGTTCTTC. This codes for CASTPGGSSYNEQFF. Together with reference TRBV9 and TRBJ2-1, the CDR3 gives the full variable domain: DSGVTQTPKHLITATGQRVTLRCSPRSGDLSVYWYQQSLDQGLQFLIQYYNGEERAKGNILERFSAQQFPDLHSELNLSSLELGDSALYFCASTPGGSSYNEQFFGPGTRLTVL.

This clone appeared once. The chain employs TRBV5-1 and TRBJ2-5, with no clear D. CDR3 size: 15 residues. Germline CDR1 reads SGHRS; CDR2 reads YFSETQ. With 0 bases removed from V and 6 bases from J, the gap between germline ends came to 15 bases. The DNA of the CDR3 is TGCGCCAGCAGCTTGGGGGTAGCTCATCAAAAGACCCAGTACTTC. It is translated as CASSLGVAHQKTQYF.

The chain joins TRBV5-1 to TRBJ1-1; unclear D gene. This CDR3 is built from 12 residues. V lost 6 bases, J lost 11 bases, and 17 bases lay in between. Germline V gene sequence: CDR1 SGHRS, CDR2 YFSETQ. CDR3: CASTGKAGAAFF. The CDR3 nucleotides are TGCGCCAGCACCGGGAAGGCGGGAGCGGCTTTCTTT.

The V call is TRBV7-2, the J call TRBJ2-7; 12 bases agree with TRBD2. The CDR3 runs 20 residues. CDR1 SGHTA and CDR2 FQGNSA come from the germline V gene. Losses at the gene ends were 0 bases for V and 2 bases for J; bases not matched to a gene: 14. As DNA, the CDR3 is TGTGCCAGCAGCTTAGCGCCTGGGACTAGCGGGCAACGGGGGACCTACGAGCAGTACTTC. It is translated as CASSLAPGTSGQRGTYEQYF.

CDR3 in amino acids: CASRRLAGEETQYF. CDR3 nucleotide sequence: TGTGCCAGCCGAAGGCTAGCGGGCGAAGAGACCCAGTACTTC. The chain employs TRBV19 and TRBJ2-5; 8 positions match TRBD2. Germline trimming cut 9 bases from V and 3 bases from J; bases unmatched to any gene: 9. Germline V gives CDR1 LNHDA, CDR2 SQIVND (reference sequence). CDR3 length: 14 amino acids.